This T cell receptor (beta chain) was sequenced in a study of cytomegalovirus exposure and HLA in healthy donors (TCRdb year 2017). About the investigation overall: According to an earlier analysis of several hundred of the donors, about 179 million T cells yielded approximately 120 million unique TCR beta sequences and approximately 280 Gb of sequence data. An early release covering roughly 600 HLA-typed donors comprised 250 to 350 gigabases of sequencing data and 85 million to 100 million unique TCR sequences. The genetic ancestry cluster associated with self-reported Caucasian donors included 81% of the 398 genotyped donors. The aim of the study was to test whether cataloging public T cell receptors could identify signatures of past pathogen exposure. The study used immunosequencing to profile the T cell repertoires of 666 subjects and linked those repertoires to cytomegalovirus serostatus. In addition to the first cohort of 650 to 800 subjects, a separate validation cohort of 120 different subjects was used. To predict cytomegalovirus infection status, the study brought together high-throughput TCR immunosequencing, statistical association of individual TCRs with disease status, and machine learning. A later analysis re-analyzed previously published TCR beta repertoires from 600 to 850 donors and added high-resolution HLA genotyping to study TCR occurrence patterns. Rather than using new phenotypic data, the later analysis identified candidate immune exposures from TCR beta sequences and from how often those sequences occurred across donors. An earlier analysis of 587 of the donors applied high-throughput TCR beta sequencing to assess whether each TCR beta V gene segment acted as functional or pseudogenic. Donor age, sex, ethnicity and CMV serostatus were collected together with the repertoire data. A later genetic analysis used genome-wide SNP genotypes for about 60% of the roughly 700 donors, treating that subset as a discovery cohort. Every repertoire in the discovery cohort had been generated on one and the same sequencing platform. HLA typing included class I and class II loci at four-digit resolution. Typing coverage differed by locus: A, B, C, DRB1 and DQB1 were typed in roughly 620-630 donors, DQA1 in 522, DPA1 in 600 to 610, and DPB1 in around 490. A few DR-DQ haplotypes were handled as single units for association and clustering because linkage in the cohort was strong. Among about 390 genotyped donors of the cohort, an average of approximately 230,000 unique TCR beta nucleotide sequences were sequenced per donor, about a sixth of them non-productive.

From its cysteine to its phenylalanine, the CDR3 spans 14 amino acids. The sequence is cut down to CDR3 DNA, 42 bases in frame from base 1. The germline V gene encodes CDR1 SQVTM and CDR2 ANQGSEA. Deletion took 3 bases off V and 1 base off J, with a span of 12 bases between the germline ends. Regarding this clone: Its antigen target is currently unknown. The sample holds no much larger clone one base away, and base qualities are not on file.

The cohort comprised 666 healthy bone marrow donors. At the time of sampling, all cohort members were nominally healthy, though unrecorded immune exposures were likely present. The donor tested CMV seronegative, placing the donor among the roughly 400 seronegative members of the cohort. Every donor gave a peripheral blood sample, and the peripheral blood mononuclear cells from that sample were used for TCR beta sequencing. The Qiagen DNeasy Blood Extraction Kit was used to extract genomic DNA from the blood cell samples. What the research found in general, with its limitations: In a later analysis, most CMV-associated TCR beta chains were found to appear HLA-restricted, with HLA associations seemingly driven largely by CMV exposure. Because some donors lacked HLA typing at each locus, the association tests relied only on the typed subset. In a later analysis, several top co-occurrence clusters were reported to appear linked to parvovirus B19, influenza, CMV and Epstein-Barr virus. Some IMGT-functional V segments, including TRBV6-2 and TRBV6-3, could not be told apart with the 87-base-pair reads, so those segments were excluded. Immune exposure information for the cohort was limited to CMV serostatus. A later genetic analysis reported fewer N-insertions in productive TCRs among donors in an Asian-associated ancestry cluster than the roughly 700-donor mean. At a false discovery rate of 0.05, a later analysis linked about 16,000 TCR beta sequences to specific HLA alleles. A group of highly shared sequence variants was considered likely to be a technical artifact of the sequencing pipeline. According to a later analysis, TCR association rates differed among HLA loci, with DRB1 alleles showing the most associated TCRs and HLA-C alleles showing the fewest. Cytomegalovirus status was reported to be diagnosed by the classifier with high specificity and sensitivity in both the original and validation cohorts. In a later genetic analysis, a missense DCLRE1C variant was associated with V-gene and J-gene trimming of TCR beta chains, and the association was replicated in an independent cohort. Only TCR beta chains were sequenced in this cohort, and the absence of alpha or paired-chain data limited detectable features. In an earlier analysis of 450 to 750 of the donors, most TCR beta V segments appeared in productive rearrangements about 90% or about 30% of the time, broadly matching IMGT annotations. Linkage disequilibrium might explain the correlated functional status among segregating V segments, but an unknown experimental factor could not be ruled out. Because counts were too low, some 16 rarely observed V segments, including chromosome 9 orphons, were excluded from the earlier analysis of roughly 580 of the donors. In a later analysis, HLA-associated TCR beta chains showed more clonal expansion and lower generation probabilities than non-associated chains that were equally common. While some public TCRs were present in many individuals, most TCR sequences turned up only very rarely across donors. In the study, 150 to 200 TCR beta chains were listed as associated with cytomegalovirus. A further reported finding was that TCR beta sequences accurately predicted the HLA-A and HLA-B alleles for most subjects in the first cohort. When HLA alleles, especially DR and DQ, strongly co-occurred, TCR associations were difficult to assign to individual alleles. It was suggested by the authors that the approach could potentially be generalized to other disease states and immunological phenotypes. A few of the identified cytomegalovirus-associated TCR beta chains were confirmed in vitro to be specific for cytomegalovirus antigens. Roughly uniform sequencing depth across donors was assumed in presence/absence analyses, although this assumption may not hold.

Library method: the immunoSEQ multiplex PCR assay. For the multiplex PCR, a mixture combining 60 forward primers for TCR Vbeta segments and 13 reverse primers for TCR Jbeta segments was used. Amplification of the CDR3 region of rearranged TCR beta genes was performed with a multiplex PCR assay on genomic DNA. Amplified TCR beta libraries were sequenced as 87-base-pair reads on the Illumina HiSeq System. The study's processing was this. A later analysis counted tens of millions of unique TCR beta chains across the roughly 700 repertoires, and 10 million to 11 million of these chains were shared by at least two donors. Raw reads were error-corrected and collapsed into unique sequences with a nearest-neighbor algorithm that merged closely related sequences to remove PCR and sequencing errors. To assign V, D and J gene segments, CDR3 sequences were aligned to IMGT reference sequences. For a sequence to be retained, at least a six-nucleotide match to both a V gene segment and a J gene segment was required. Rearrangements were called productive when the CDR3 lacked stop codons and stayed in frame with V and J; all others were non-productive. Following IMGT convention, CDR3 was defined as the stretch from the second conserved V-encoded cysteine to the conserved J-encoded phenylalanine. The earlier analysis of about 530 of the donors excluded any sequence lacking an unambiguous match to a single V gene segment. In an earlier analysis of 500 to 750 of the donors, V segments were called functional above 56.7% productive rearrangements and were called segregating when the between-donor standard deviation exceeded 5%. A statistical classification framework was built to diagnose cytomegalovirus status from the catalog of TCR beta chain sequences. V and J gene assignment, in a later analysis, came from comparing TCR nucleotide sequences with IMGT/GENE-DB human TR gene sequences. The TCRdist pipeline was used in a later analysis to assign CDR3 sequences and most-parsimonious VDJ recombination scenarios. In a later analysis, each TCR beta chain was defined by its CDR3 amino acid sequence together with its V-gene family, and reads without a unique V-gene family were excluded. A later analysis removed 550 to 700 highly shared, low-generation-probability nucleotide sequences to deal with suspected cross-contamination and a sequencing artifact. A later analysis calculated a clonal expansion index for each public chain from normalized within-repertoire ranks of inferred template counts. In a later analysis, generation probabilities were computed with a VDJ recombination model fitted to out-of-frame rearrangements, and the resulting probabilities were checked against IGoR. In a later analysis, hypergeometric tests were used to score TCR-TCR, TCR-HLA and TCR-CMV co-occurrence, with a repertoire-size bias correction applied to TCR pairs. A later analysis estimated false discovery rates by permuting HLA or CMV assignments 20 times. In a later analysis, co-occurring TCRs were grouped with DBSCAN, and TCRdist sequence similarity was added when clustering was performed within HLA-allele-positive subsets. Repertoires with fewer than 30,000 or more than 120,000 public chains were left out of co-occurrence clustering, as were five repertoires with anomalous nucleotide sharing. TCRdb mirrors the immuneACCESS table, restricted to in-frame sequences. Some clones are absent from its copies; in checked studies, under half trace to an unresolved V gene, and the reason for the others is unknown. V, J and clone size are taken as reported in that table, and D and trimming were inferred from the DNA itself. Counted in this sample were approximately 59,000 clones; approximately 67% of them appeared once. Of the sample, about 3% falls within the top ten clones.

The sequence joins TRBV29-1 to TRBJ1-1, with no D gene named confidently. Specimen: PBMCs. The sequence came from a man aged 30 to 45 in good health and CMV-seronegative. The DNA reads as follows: TGCAGCGTTGATCATACAGTCAGGAACACTGAAGCTTTCTTT. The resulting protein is CSVDHTVRNTEAFF.